This T cell receptor (beta chain) was observed in a study of response to subunit inactivated influenza vaccine. Unmatched junction bases numbered 9, after V lost 5 bases and J lost 8 bases. CDR3 length equals 16 residues. Germline V gene sequence: CDR1 SQVTM, CDR2 ANQGSEA. Each CDR3 protein gets one entry after TCRdb re-called the RT-PCR reads with MiXCR. The sample consists of hundreds of thousands of distinct CDR3 sequences, around 25% of them appearing once. This rearrangement joins TRBV29-1 to TRBJ2-1, with 16 bases matching TRBD2. The source material was CD4+ T cells sorted from PBMCs, sampled approximately 5 days after vaccination. This sequence was found in a man aged 45-65 years who received an inactivated influenza vaccine. DNA of the CDR3: TGCAGCGTTCGCGGGACTAGCGGGGGGGCAGGGTATGAGCAGTTCTTC. It translates to CSVRGTSGGAGYEQFF.